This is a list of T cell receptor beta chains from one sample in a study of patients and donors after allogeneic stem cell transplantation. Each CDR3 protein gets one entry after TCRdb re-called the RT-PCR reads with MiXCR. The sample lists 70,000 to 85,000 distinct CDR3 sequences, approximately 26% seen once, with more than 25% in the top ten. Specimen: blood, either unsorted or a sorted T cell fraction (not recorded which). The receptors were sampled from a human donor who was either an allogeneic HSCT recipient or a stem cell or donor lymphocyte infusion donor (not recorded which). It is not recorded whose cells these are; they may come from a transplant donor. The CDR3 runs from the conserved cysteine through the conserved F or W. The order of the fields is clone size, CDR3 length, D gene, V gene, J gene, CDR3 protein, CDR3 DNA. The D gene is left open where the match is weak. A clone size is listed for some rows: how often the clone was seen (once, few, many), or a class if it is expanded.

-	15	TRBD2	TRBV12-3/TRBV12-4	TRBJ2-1	CASSNSGRSYNEQFF	TGTGCCAGCAGTAATAGCGGGAGGTCCTACAATGAGCAGTTCTTC
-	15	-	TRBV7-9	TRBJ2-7	CASSLGLVGSYEQYF	TGTGCCAGCAGCTTAGGACTAGTTGGTTCCTACGAGCAGTACTTC
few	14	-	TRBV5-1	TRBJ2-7	CASRSWGESYEQYF	TGCGCCAGCAGGAGTTGGGGGGAGAGCTACGAGCAGTACTTC
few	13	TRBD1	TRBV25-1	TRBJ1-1	CASSQGANTEAFF	TGTGCCAGCAGTCAGGGGGCGAACACTGAAGCTTTCTTT
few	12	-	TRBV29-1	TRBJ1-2	CSVGPQNYGYTF	TGCAGCGTGGGGCCGCAGAACTATGGCTACACCTTC
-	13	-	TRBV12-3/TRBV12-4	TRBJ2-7	CASSLDRVGEQYF	TGTGCCAGCAGTTTAGACAGGGTTGGCGAGCAGTACTTC
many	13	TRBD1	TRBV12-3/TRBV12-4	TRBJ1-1	CASRRTGGTEAFF	TGTGCCAGCAGGCGGACAGGGGGCACTGAAGCTTTCTTT
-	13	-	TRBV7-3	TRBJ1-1	CASSPQSLTEAFF	TGTGCCAGCAGCCCCCAGTCCCTCACTGAAGCTTTCTTT
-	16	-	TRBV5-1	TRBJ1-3	CASSLDGGNSGNTIYF	TGCGCCAGCAGCCTGGACGGAGGTAACTCTGGAAACACCATATATTTT
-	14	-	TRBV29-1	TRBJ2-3	CSVPWDASTDTQYF	TGCAGCGTTCCCTGGGACGCTAGCACAGATACGCAGTATTTT
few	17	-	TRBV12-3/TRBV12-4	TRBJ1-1	CASSFIFSVRINTEAFF	TGTGCCAGCAGTTTTATCTTTTCTGTCAGAATCAACACTGAAGCTTTCTTT
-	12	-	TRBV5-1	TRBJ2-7	CASSLNRYEQYF	TGCGCCAGCAGCTTGAATAGGTACGAGCAGTACTTC
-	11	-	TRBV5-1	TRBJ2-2	CASSRLGELFF	TGCGCCAGCAGCCGGCTAGGGGAGCTGTTTTTT
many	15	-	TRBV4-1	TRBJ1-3	CASSQVGTGGNTIYF	TGCGCCAGCAGCCAAGTGGGAACAGGGGGAAACACCATATATTTT
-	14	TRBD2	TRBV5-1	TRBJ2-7	CASSPGDYVYEQYF	TGCGCCAGCAGCCCCGGGGACTACGTCTACGAGCAGTACTTC
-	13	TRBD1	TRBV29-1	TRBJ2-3	CSVEGQGTDTQYF	TGCAGCGTTGAAGGACAGGGGACAGATACGCAGTATTTT
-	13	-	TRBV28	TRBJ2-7	CATSPVGHYEQYF	TGTGCCACCAGCCCGGTGGGGCACTACGAGCAGTACTTC
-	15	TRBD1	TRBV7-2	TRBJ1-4	CASSLEGRGPGKLFF	TGTGCCAGCAGCTTAGAGGGCAGGGGGCCCGGAAAACTGTTTTTT
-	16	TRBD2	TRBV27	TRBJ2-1	CASSPLGLAGENEQFF	TGTGCCAGCAGTCCATTGGGACTAGCGGGAGAGAATGAGCAGTTCTTC
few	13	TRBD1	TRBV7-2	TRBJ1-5	CASSPQGDQPQHF	TGTGCCAGCAGCCCGCAGGGGGATCAGCCCCAGCATTTT
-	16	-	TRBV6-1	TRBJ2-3	CASSGFFRPSTDTQYF	TGTGCCAGCAGTGGGTTTTTCAGACCTAGCACAGATACGCAGTATTTT
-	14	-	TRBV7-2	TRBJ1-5	CASSWGGYTLPQHF	TGTGCCAGCAGCTGGGGTGGGTACACTTTACCCCAGCATTTT
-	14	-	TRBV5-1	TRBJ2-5	CASSSWAGSETQYF	TGCGCCAGCAGCAGCTGGGCGGGGTCGGAGACCCAGTACTTC
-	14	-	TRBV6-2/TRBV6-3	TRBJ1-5	CASTTRREDQPQHF	TGTGCCAGCACTACAAGGAGGGAAGATCAGCCCCAGCATTTT
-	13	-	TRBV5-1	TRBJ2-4	CASSWGDKNIQYF	TGCGCCAGCAGCTGGGGAGACAAAAACATTCAGTACTTC
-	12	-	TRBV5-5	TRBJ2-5	CASSFYQETQYF	TGTGCCAGCAGCTTTTATCAGGAGACCCAGTACTTC
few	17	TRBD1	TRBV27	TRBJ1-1	CASSSLGEGAGGTEAFF	TGTGCCAGCAGCTCTCTAGGGGAGGGGGCAGGGGGCACTGAAGCTTTCTTT
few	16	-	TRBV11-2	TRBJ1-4	CASSLVRTLKGGKLFF	TGTGCCAGCAGCTTAGTAAGGACTCTCAAGGGAGGAAAACTGTTTTTT
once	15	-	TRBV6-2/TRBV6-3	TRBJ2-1	CASSYWWGQRNEQFF	TGTGCCAGCAGTTACTGGTGGGGGCAGAGGAATGAGCAGTTCTTC